The 31 T cell receptor beta chains reported below all come from one sample, sequenced in a study of shared clonotypes between healthy human individuals. Terminally differentiated effector memory CD45RA+ cells were excluded from the naive CD8 cells, which were CD45RO-negative and positively selected for CCR7. The method was immunoSEQ multiplex PCR; TCRdb's version includes in-frame clones alone and lacks a portion of them. The sample yields 1.5 million to 2.5 million clones, about 95% seen once. Sequencing was done on a sample of naive CD8+ T cells sorted from blood. The receptors shown here come from a man younger than 30 in good health.

This chain uses TRBV9 with TRBJ2-7; D may be TRBD1 or TRBD2 (5 bases each). Germline V gene lookup returns CDR1 SGDLS and CDR2 YYNGEE. This CDR3 comprises 16 residues. The V and J ends lost 3 bases and 1 base respectively, with 17 bases between them. The CDR3 is CASSADSGTDSYEQYF. The CDR3 DNA reads TGTGCCAGCAGCGCAGACTCCGGGACGGATTCCTACGAGCAGTACTTC.

The chain links TRBV28 to TRBJ2-1, with D perhaps matching TRBD2 (6 bases). The germline CDR1 and CDR2 sequences are MDHEN and SYDVKM. This CDR3 comprises 15 residues. Between the trimmed V and J ends, which lost 2 bases and 3 bases, there was a span of 11 bases. CDR3 DNA: TGTGCCAGCAGTTTAGGGGGACTTGTCTACAATGAGCAGTTCTTC. Encoded protein: CASSLGGLVYNEQFF.

The chain employs TRBV4-3 and TRBJ2-3; 9 bases match TRBD2. The CDR3 is 16 residues long. V lost 4 bases to trimming and J lost 0 bases; unmatched junction nucleotides: 5. Germline V gene data show CDR1 as LGHNA and CDR2 as YSLEER. CDR3 in amino acids: CASSLGLAYSTDTQYF. Here the CDR3 DNA reads TGCGCCAGCAGCCTGGGACTAGCTTATAGCACAGATACGCAGTATTTT.

The chain joins TRBV5-6 to TRBJ2-3, with 9 bases that match TRBD1. V trimming: 0 bases; J trimming: 5 bases; junction bases outside the gene matches: 4. The CDR3 is made up of 15 amino acids. Looked up from germline, CDR1 is SGHDT and CDR2 is YYEEEE. CDR3 bases: TGTGCCAGCAGCTTGGGTGGGACAGGGATAGATACGCAGTATTTT. It translates to CASSLGGTGIDTQYF.

Note on this clone: Other DNA sequences in this sample translate to the same CDR3. The genes are TRBV28 and TRBJ1-2; no definite D call. Germline V gene data show CDR1 as MDHEN and CDR2 as SYDVKM. Deletions cut 4 bases from V and 1 base from J, with 4 bases between. The CDR3 totals 12 residues. The DNA of the CDR3 is TGTGCCAGCAGTTCAGTTAACTATGGCTACACCTTC. This gives the protein CASSSVNYGYTF.

The chain uses TRBV12-5 and TRBJ2-2; D is ambiguous. CDR1 is LGHNT, CDR2 FRNRAP, per germline. The CDR3 has 13 residues. The V end was cut by 3 bases, the J end by 5 bases, with 7 bases between. Written as DNA, the CDR3 is TGTGCTAGTGGTTTCGCTAGTACCGGGGAGCTGTTTTTT. Translation gives CASGFASTGELFF. The full variable domain, rest sourced from reference TRBV12-5 and TRBJ2-2, is DARVTQTPRHKVTEMGQEVTMRCQPILGHNTVFWYRQTMMQGLELLAYFRNRAPLDDSGMPKDRFSAEMPDATLATLKIQPSEPRDSAVYFCASGFASTGELFFGEGSRLTVL.

This clone was counted a single time. The CDR3 region has the DNA TGTGCCAGCAGTTACGAATGGCTAGCGGGGGTGGGCGGGGAGCTGTTTTTT. As protein: CASSYEWLAGVGGELFF. This chain joins TRBV27 and TRBJ2-2, with 10 bases lining up with TRBD2. J gave up 7 bases and V 4 bases, and 12 bases lay outside the gene matches. The CDR3 has 17 amino acids. CDR1 is MNHEY and CDR2 is SMNVEV in the germline V gene (reference sequence).

The chain joins TRBV2 to TRBJ2-1; D tentatively fits TRBD1 or TRBD2 (6 bases each). The CDR3 loop spans 13 amino acids. V lost 8 bases to trimming and J lost 5 bases, with 13 bases between them. CDR1 is SNHLY, CDR2 FYNNEI, per germline. The CDR3 spells CASGGPDNNEQFF. The CDR3 DNA follows: TGTGCCAGCGGGGGGCCAGATAACAATGAGCAGTTCTTC.

V is TRBV27 and J is TRBJ2-2; TRBD2 matches 7 bases. The trim removed 6 bases at V and 1 base at J, leaving 8 bases unmatched. Germline V CDR1 and CDR2: MNHEY, SMNVEV (reference sequence). CDR3 size: 16 residues. The CDR3 is CASSRVVAGNTGELFF. The CDR3 DNA reads as TGTGCCAGCAGCCGAGTAGTAGCGGGGAACACCGGGGAGCTGTTTTTT.

On this clone: Within the sample, other DNA sequences also encode this same CDR3. The chain uses TRBV19 and TRBJ2-7; 9 bases match TRBD1. Germline CDR1 reads LNHDA; CDR2 reads SQIVND (reference sequence). The CDR3 spans 14 residues. The V and J ends lost 5 bases and 4 bases, in that order; junction bases with no gene match: 6. DNA of the CDR3: TGTGCCAGTAGTCCCGGGACAGGGTTGTACGAGCAGTACTTC. Its translation is CASSPGTGLYEQYF. Based on the CDR3 plus reference TRBV19 and TRBJ2-7, the full variable domain is DGGITQSPKYLFRKEGQNVTLSCEQNLNHDAMYWYRQDPGQGLRLIYYSQIVNDFQKGDIAEGYSVSREKKESFPLTVTSAQKNPTAFYLCASSPGTGLYEQYFGPGTRLTVT.

V and J are TRBV29-1 and TRBJ2-1, with unresolved D. The CDR3 is 15 amino acids. Trimming shortened V by 3 bases and J by 5 bases, and 17 bases separated the two germline ends. Germline CDR1 is SQVTM and CDR2 is ANQGSEA. CDR3 amino acids: CSVERIRILNNEQFF. In DNA, the CDR3 is TGCAGCGTTGAGCGTATCAGAATCCTAAACAATGAGCAGTTCTTC.

The J gene is TRBJ2-1, the V gene TRBV25-1, with D perhaps matching TRBD2 (6 bases). CDR1 is MGHDK, CDR2 SYGVNS, per germline. V lost 8 bases to trimming and J lost 0 bases, with 14 bases between them. This CDR3 contains 15 residues. The CDR3 region is CASLVGGSSYNEQFF. The CDR3 nucleotides read TGTGCCAGCTTGGTTGGGGGGAGCTCCTACAATGAGCAGTTCTTC. Filled out from reference TRBV25-1 and TRBJ2-1, the complete variable domain reads EADIYQTPRYLVIGTGKKITLECSQTMGHDKMYWYQQDPGMELHLIHYSYGVNSTEKGDLSSESTVSRIRTEHFPLTLESARPSHTSQYLCASLVGGSSYNEQFFGPGTRLTVL.

This chain connects TRBV4-1 to TRBJ2-2; maybe TRBD1 (6 bases). The CDR3 contains 14 residues. Germline CDR1 reads MGHRA; CDR2 reads YSYEKL. Trimming cost V 4 bases and J 3 bases, with 9 bases left between them. The CDR3 nucleotides read TGCGCCAGCAGCCGAGGACAGTACACCGGGGAGCTGTTTTTT. Protein: CASSRGQYTGELFF.

As to this clone: Additional DNA sequences in this sample encode the identical CDR3. The gene calls are TRBV29-1 and TRBJ2-7, with 7 positions matching TRBD1. V gave up 6 bases and J gave up 0 bases; unmatched junction bases: 5. There are 13 residues in the CDR3. The germline V gene encodes CDR1 SQVTM and CDR2 ANQGSEA. Here the CDR3 reads CSVLDRDSYEQYF. The CDR3 bases are TGCAGCGTCCTCGACAGGGACTCCTACGAGCAGTACTTC.

V and J are TRBV19 and TRBJ2-5; 9 bases align to TRBD1. CDR3 length: 18 amino acids. V was clipped by 3 bases and J by 9 bases; unmatched bases: 20. CDR1 LNHDA and CDR2 SQIVND come from the germline V gene (reference sequence). The chain's CDR3 is CASSMNRRDREDGGAQYF. Written as DNA, the CDR3 is TGTGCCAGTAGTATGAACCGCCGGGACAGGGAAGACGGTGGGGCCCAGTACTTC. Full variable domain (rest looked up from reference TRBV19 and TRBJ2-5): DGGITQSPKYLFRKEGQNVTLSCEQNLNHDAMYWYRQDPGQGLRLIYYSQIVNDFQKGDIAEGYSVSREKKESFPLTVTSAQKNPTAFYLCASSMNRRDREDGGAQYFGPGTRLLVL.

The CDR3 DNA reads as TGTGCCAGCACTACCGGGACCTCCTGGGAGAGAACGCAGTATTTT. Amino acids: CASTTGTSWERTQYF. The chain is built from TRBV27 and TRBJ2-3, with D perhaps matching TRBD1 or TRBD2 (5 bases each). This CDR3 contains 15 residues. V was pared by 7 bases and J by 9 bases, with 23 bases between. CDR1 is MNHEY and CDR2 is SMNVEV in the germline V gene (reference sequence).

V gene TRBV14 combines with J gene TRBJ2-3; 11 bases map to TRBD1. This CDR3 region has 15 residues. In germline, CDR1 is SGHDN, CDR2 FVKESK. J lost 6 bases, V lost 4 bases, and 6 bases had no gene match. As DNA, the CDR3 is TGTGCCAGCAGCCCCGGACAGGGGGCGCGCGATACGCAGTATTTT. This codes for CASSPGQGARDTQYF.

This chain connects TRBV28 to TRBJ2-5; D is possibly TRBD1 or TRBD2 (7 bases each). This CDR3 contains 14 residues. CDR1 and CDR2 (germline): MDHEN, SYDVKM. V lost 1 base and J 4 bases, leaving 10 bases between the germline ends. The CDR3 bases are TGTGCCAGCAGTTTATCCAGGGGGGGAGAGACCCAGTACTTC. Its translation: CASSLSRGGETQYF.

V and J are TRBV14 and TRBJ2-1; D assignment may be TRBD1 or TRBD2 (6 bases each). CDR1 is SGHDN, CDR2 FVKESK, per germline. Between the trimmed V and J ends, which lost 3 bases and 4 bases, there was a span of 22 bases. The CDR3 runs to 18 residues. The CDR3 region is CASSHPVPGATTYNEQFF. CDR3 DNA: TGTGCCAGCAGCCACCCCGTTCCGGGGGCCACCACTTACAATGAGCAGTTCTTC.

The chain employs TRBV7-9 and TRBJ1-5; D not resolved. The germline V and J ends were trimmed by 5 bases and 1 base, with 15 bases remaining between them. The length of the CDR3 is 16 residues. Germline-derived CDR1 and CDR2 are SEHNR and FQNEAQ (reference sequence). In DNA, the CDR3 is TGTGCCAGCAGCCCTGGGGAGGAAGTAAGCAATCAGCCCCAGCATTTT. Translation: CASSPGEEVSNQPQHF.

V gene TRBV6-4 combines with J gene TRBJ2-7; 10 bases map to TRBD2. Looked up from germline, CDR1 is MRHNA and CDR2 is SNTAGT. The CDR3 has 14 amino acids. Trimming took 7 bases from V and 2 from J; bases not matched to a gene: 5. CDR3 DNA sequence: TGTGCCAGCATCGGACTAGCGGTCCCCTACGAGCAGTACTTC. Its translation is CASIGLAVPYEQYF.

The rearrangement joins TRBV5-4 to TRBJ1-6; 7 nucleotides match TRBD1. Losses at the gene ends were 4 bases for V and 7 bases for J; bases not matched to a gene: 5. Germline values: CDR1 SGHNT, CDR2 YYREEE (reference sequence). The CDR3 is 14 residues long. CDR3 coding DNA: TGTGCCAGCAGCGTTGACAGGGAGAATTCACCCCTCCACTTT. It yields the protein CASSVDRENSPLHF.

The chain is built from TRBV10-1 and TRBJ2-1; tentative D call: TRBD1 (5 bases). The CDR3 totals 13 residues. Germline V lookup: CDR1 WNHNN, CDR2 SYGVQD (reference sequence). V was shortened by 0 bases and J by 8 bases, with 8 bases between the two germline ends. CDR3: CASSESEGDEQFF. The DNA of the CDR3 is TGCGCCAGCAGTGAGTCTGAAGGGGATGAGCAGTTCTTC.

This clone appeared once. The rearrangement links TRBV7-9 to TRBJ2-3, with D unresolved. Germline V lookup: CDR1 SEHNR, CDR2 FQNEAQ (reference sequence). The CDR3 has 13 amino acids. V lost 5 bases and J 6 bases, leaving 12 bases between the germline ends. CDR3 region: CASSLTQTDTQYF. In DNA, the CDR3 is TGTGCCAGCAGCCTGACCCAAACGGATACGCAGTATTTT.

This clone has just one count. The chain links TRBV12-5 to TRBJ2-7; D is possibly TRBD2 (5 bases). Trimming cost V 3 bases and J 1 base, with 13 bases left between them. This CDR3 is built from 15 residues. Germline values: CDR1 LGHNT, CDR2 FRNRAP. CDR3 DNA sequence: TGTGCTAGTGGTTTTGGACTCCCTGGATCCTACGAGCAGTACTTC. It codes for CASGFGLPGSYEQYF.

The chain carries TRBV9 and TRBJ2-5; D not resolved. This CDR3 is 14 amino acids long. Between the trimmed V and J ends, which lost 0 bases and 2 bases, there was a span of 8 bases. Germline CDR1 and CDR2: SGDLS and YYNGEE. CDR3 region: CASSVEGWQETQYF. The CDR3 DNA is TGTGCCAGCAGCGTAGAGGGTTGGCAAGAGACCCAGTACTTC.

V gene TRBV4-1 combines with J gene TRBJ2-2, with a weak D call TRBD2 (6 bases). The V end was cut by 4 bases, the J end by 3 bases, with 12 bases between. The CDR3 spans 15 residues. The germline V gene has CDR1 MGHRA and CDR2 YSYEKL. CDR3 in amino acids: CASSPEAGHTGELFF. The CDR3 DNA sequence: TGCGCCAGCAGCCCGGAAGCGGGTCACACCGGGGAGCTGTTTTTT.

This rearrangement joins TRBV4-1 to TRBJ1-5; D uncertain. Germline V gene data show CDR1 as MGHRA and CDR2 as YSYEKL. V lost 4 bases to trimming and J lost 3 bases, with 7 bases between them. The CDR3 is 13 residues long. This CDR3 reads CASSPLANQPQHF. The CDR3 region has the DNA TGCGCCAGCAGCCCGCTGGCCAATCAGCCCCAGCATTTT.

The J gene is TRBJ2-2, the V gene TRBV7-9; TRBD1 matches 9 bases. The CDR3 extends over 18 amino acids. Per germline, CDR1 SEHNR and CDR2 FQNEAQ (reference sequence). V was clipped by 3 bases and J by 6 bases; unmatched bases: 14. The DNA of the CDR3 is TGTGCCAGCAGCTTCCCCGGGACAGGGTTTTTATACCCCGGGGAGCTGTTTTTT. This translates into CASSFPGTGFLYPGELFF.

The rearrangement uses TRBV6-1 and TRBJ2-7, with 7 positions matching TRBD1. CDR1 and CDR2 (germline): MNHNS, SASEGT. Trimming removed 5 bases from V and 1 base from J; junction bases left unmatched: 8. The CDR3 loop spans 15 amino acids. CDR3: CASSPDRVTSYEQYF. CDR3 coding DNA: TGTGCCAGCAGTCCCGACAGGGTAACATCCTACGAGCAGTACTTC.

The chain has TRBV5-6 and TRBJ2-7, with unresolved D. The CDR3 is made up of 13 amino acids. V was pared by 2 bases and J by 2 bases, with 8 bases between. The germline V gene has CDR1 SGHDT and CDR2 YYEEEE. CDR3 protein: CASSLGYTYEQYF. CDR3 bases: TGTGCCAGCAGCTTAGGGTATACCTACGAGCAGTACTTC.